A single sample is the source of the 19 T cell receptor beta chains below, sequenced in a study of shared clonotypes between healthy human individuals. Here immunoSEQ multiplex PCR was the method, and the copy in TCRdb shows in-frame clones only, minus some. The data contain 2 million to 2.5 million clones, under 97% of them seen just once; the ten biggest clones take up 0.13%. Source material: naive CD4+ T cells sorted from blood. As for subset: CD45RA+ positively selected. Source of these receptors: a man aged 18-30 years in good health.

The chain has TRBV27 and TRBJ2-7; 8 positions match TRBD1. Germline CDR1 is MNHEY and CDR2 is SMNVEV (reference sequence). There are 15 residues in the CDR3. Trimming removed 2 bases from V and 3 bases from J; junction bases left unmatched: 6. CDR3 sequence reads: CASSLHRGDRYEQYF. As DNA, the CDR3 is TGTGCCAGCAGTTTACACAGGGGGGACCGCTACGAGCAGTACTTC.

The chain combines TRBV28 with TRBJ1-1; D is possibly TRBD1 (5 bases). The CDR3 length is 17 residues. V was trimmed by 4 bases and J by 1 base, leaving 19 bases between them. Germline CDR1 reads MDHEN; CDR2 reads SYDVKM. The CDR3 loop is CASSSIGLGATNTEAFF. In DNA, the CDR3 is TGTGCCAGCAGTTCTATTGGTTTAGGGGCTACGAACACTGAAGCTTTCTTT.

The genes are TRBV2 and TRBJ2-7; 14 bases fit TRBD2. Germline V CDR1 and CDR2: SNHLY, FYNNEI. V shed 6 bases and J 5 bases; nucleotides not matched to a gene: 9. The CDR3 consists of 16 residues. The CDR3 protein is CASRAGTSGSYDEQYF. The DNA of the CDR3 is TGTGCCAGCAGGGCCGGGACTAGCGGGAGTTACGACGAGCAGTACTTC.

CDR3 loop: CASSQVGLDIQYF. The CDR3 DNA reads TGCGCCAGCAGCCAAGTAGGGTTGGACATTCAGTACTTC. The chain links TRBV4-1 to TRBJ2-4; no clear D gene. The CDR3 totals 13 residues. The V end was cut by 1 base, the J end by 8 bases, with 9 bases between. The germline V gene has CDR1 MGHRA and CDR2 YSYEKL.

The chain links TRBV7-9 to TRBJ2-2, with 7 bases aligning to TRBD1. The germline V gene has CDR1 SEHNR and CDR2 FQNEAQ (reference sequence). This CDR3 region has 13 residues. The J segment lost 5 bases and the V segment lost 10 bases, leaving 7 bases of the junction unmatched. The CDR3 protein is CATPRGSTGELFF. The CDR3 DNA reads as TGTGCCACTCCCAGGGGGTCGACCGGGGAGCTGTTTTTT.

The V call is TRBV27, the J call TRBJ1-2; TRBD1 matches 9 bases. Germline CDR1 and CDR2: MNHEY and SMNVEV (reference sequence). V dropped 6 bases and J dropped 2; count of bases not matched to a gene: 4. The CDR3 spans 14 residues. The CDR3 DNA sequence: TGTGCCAGCAGCTACAGGGGGCTCAACTATGGCTACACCTTC. Amino acids: CASSYRGLNYGYTF.

This chain joins TRBV5-1 and TRBJ2-6, with 10 bases matching TRBD1. There are 20 residues in the CDR3. The J segment lost 1 base and the V segment lost 4 bases, leaving 14 bases of the junction unmatched. The germline V gene has CDR1 SGHRS and CDR2 YFSETQ. This CDR3 is CASSPWGYGTGESGANVLTF. Written as DNA, the CDR3 is TGCGCCAGCAGCCCGTGGGGTTACGGGACAGGGGAATCTGGGGCCAACGTCCTGACTTTC.

The gene calls are TRBV28 and TRBJ2-5; 7 positions match TRBD2. The germline V gene has CDR1 MDHEN and CDR2 SYDVKM. Trimming at V came to 6 bases and at J to 10 bases, leaving 14 bases not matched to a gene. This CDR3 contains 14 residues. The CDR3 DNA sequence: TGTGCCAGCAGCGGGGGGACCTATCAGTCGGTCCAGTACTTC. The encoded protein is CASSGGTYQSVQYF.

The chain uses TRBV18 and TRBJ2-1; D is tentatively TRBD1 or TRBD2 (5 bases each). The CDR3 has 13 residues. Germline CDR1 is KGHSH and CDR2 is LQKENI. The ends were cut back, 4 bases at V and 7 bases at J, with 11 bases in the middle. CDR3 DNA: TGTGCCAGCTCACTGGGGGAGCAGAATGAGCAGTTCTTC. It encodes CASSLGEQNEQFF.

This clone was counted once. The chain carries TRBV2 and TRBJ1-1, with no clear D. This CDR3 has 13 amino acids. Trimming shortened V by 7 bases and J by 1 base, and 10 bases separated the two germline ends. The germline V gene encodes CDR1 SNHLY and CDR2 FYNNEI. In nucleotides, the CDR3 is TGTGCCAGCAAAATCGGTAAGAACACTGAAGCTTTCTTT. This gives the protein CASKIGKNTEAFF.

The rearrangement joins TRBV27 to TRBJ2-2; D possibly corresponds to TRBD1 (6 bases). The germline V gene encodes CDR1 MNHEY and CDR2 SMNVEV (reference sequence). The CDR3 runs to 16 residues. Trimming left V 0 bases short and J 2 bases short, with 10 bases between. The CDR3 coding sequence is TGTGCCAGCAGTTTATCGGGGACAACCAACACCGGGGAGCTGTTTTTT. Protein product: CASSLSGTTNTGELFF.

The chain is built from TRBV5-1 and TRBJ2-1, with unresolved D. The germline CDR1 and CDR2 sequences are SGHRS and YFSETQ. The CDR3 is 14 residues long. The V gene lost 4 bases and the J gene lost 6 bases, with 14 bases spanning the gap. The CDR3 here is CASSQAPQINEQFF. CDR3 nucleotide sequence: TGCGCCAGCAGCCAAGCCCCTCAGATCAATGAGCAGTTCTTC.

The chain couples TRBV18 to TRBJ2-5; 7 nucleotides align to TRBD1. The CDR3 has 14 residues. Germline V lookup: CDR1 KGHSH, CDR2 LQKENI. Unmatched junction bases numbered 4, after V lost 4 bases and J lost 2 bases. CDR3 sequence reads: CASSRGQVQETQYF. As DNA, the CDR3 is TGTGCCAGCTCACGAGGACAGGTTCAAGAGACCCAGTACTTC.

The chain uses TRBV27 and TRBJ2-7, with 8 bases that match TRBD2. Germline V gives CDR1 MNHEY, CDR2 SMNVEV (reference sequence). Unmatched junction bases numbered 7, after V lost 0 bases and J lost 0 bases. The CDR3 totals 17 residues. The CDR3 protein is CASSLSFPGGSSYEQYF. DNA of the CDR3: TGTGCCAGCAGTTTATCTTTCCCGGGGGGGAGCTCCTACGAGCAGTACTTC.

V and J are TRBV9 and TRBJ2-7; a possible D gene is TRBD2 (7 bases). The CDR3 totals 15 residues. Germline CDR1 and CDR2: SGDLS and YYNGEE. The germline V and J ends were trimmed by 0 bases and 3 bases, with 13 bases remaining between them. CDR3 sequence (DNA): TGTGCCAGCAGCGTAGCTGGGGGGGGGCTCTACGAGCAGTACTTC. Its protein is CASSVAGGGLYEQYF.

The V call is TRBV7-9, the J call TRBJ1-2; D is unresolved. CDR1 is SEHNR, CDR2 FQNEAQ, per germline (reference sequence). Between the trimmed V and J ends, which lost 1 base and 2 bases, there was a span of 11 bases. The length of the CDR3 is 15 residues. CDR3 residues: CASSLEFTVNYGYTF. In nucleotides, the CDR3 is TGTGCCAGCAGCTTAGAGTTTACCGTCAACTATGGCTACACCTTC.

This chain uses TRBV7-9 with TRBJ1-6, with TRBD1 matching over 9 bases. Trimming cost V 5 bases and J 14 bases; bases outside gene matches: 4. CDR3 length equals 12 residues. Germline CDR1 is SEHNR and CDR2 is FQNEAQ (reference sequence). CDR3 in DNA: TGTGCCAGCAGCCAAGGGACAGGGACCCTCCACTTT. It translates to CASSQGTGTLHF.

The chain employs TRBV4-3 and TRBJ2-7; a possible D gene is TRBD2 (6 bases). The CDR3 is 15 amino acids. V lost 5 bases and J lost 1, with 15 bases in between. Per the germline V gene, CDR1 is LGHNA and CDR2 is YSLEER. The CDR3 bases are TGCGCCAGCAGCGCTTACCCCGCGGGGTCCTACGAGCAGTACTTC. It encodes CASSAYPAGSYEQYF.

The CDR3 region has the DNA TGTGCCAGCAGTACCGACAGCCTTGGGAGCACAGATACGCAGTATTTT. Its protein is CASSTDSLGSTDTQYF. This chain uses TRBV28 with TRBJ2-3; D may be TRBD1 (5 bases). From germline, CDR1 is MDHEN and CDR2 SYDVKM. V dropped 5 bases and J dropped 0 bases, with 15 bases sitting between them. This CDR3 spans 16 amino acids.